This passage covers 13 T cell receptor beta chains from one sample sequenced in a study of CD8+CD57+ T cells in acquired aplastic anemia. The template for TCR beta VDJ and CDR3 sequence profiling was genomic DNA. TCRdb analysed the reads with MiXCR anew, one entry per CDR3 protein. This table holds around 140,000 distinct CDR3 sequences, more than 35% found once. Sequencing was done on a sample of sorted CD4+, CD8+, or CD8+CD57+ T cells (not recorded which) from PBMCs. Receptors originate from a human donor in good health, serving as a control.

The V call is TRBV4-1, the J call TRBJ2-1, with D maybe TRBD2 (5 bases). Germline V gene lookup returns CDR1 MGHRA and CDR2 YSYEKL. The V gene lost 2 bases and the J gene lost 7 bases, with 21 bases spanning the gap. The CDR3 loop spans 17 amino acids. The CDR3 nucleotides are TGCGCCAGCAGCCAACCGGCGGGTAGGTCTAGCAATAATGAGCAGTTCTTC. Its protein product is CASSQPAGRSSNNEQFF.

This clonotype showed up many times. The chain has TRBV3-1 and TRBJ2-7, with no clear D. CDR1 is LGHDT, CDR2 YNNKEL, per germline (reference sequence). The CDR3 is 13 amino acids. Trimming stripped 0 bases from V and 3 bases from J, with 6 bases between. The DNA of the CDR3 is TGTGCCAGCAGCCAAGAGTCGGTCTACGAGCAGTACTTC. It specifies CASSQESVYEQYF.

This clonotype has a count of ten or more. Germline and junction disagree at one end, which may indicate a read error. The rearrangement joins TRBV12-3 or TRBV12-4 to TRBJ1-2; the D is unclear. The CDR3 loop spans 12 amino acids. Written as DNA, the CDR3 is TGTGCCGGCAGGTTCGCGAACTATGGCTACACCTTC. Translating it yields CAGRFANYGYTF.

The chain recombines TRBV25-1 with TRBJ2-3, with D maybe TRBD2 (7 bases). The CDR3 length is 14 residues. Looked up from germline, CDR1 is MGHDK and CDR2 is SYGVNS. V lost 6 bases, J lost 4 bases, and 14 bases lay in between. CDR3 sequence: CASSAPGGSDTQYF. The DNA of the CDR3 is TGTGCCAGCAGCGCCCCGGGGGGCTCAGATACGCAGTATTTT.

A word on this clonotype: A much larger clone differs by one base, so this may be a read error. The chain is built from TRBV5-1 and TRBJ2-1, with TRBD2 matching over 8 bases. Germline V CDR1 and CDR2: SGHRS, YFSETQ. This CDR3 has 15 residues. The CDR3, as DNA: TGCGTCAGCAGCTTTTACGGGACTAGAGTCCATGAGCAGTTCTTC. Its translation: CVSSFYGTRVHEQFF.

Many counts were recorded for this clonotype. CDR3 amino acids: CSARHMNTEAFF. The CDR3 coding sequence is TGCAGTGCTAGACACATGAACACTGAAGCTTTCTTT. The rearrangement links TRBV20-1 to TRBJ1-1; no definite D call. CDR1 and CDR2 (germline): DFQATT, SNEGSKA (reference sequence). V was trimmed by 2 bases and J by 0 bases, leaving 4 bases between them. The CDR3 loop spans 12 amino acids.

For this clonotype: A junction boundary mismatches the germline segment, possibly from a read error. This chain connects TRBV2 to TRBJ1-6; no clear D. The CDR3 has 15 amino acids. CDR1 is SNHLY and CDR2 is FYNNEI in the germline V gene. The CDR3 DNA follows: TGTGCCAGCAGTCTGGATAGCTCCCATAATTCACCCCTCCACTTT. It encodes CASSLDSSHNSPLHF.

This clonotype showed up many times. The chain couples TRBV20-1 to TRBJ2-5; D is possibly TRBD2 (6 bases). The CDR3 is 15 amino acids. Germline CDR1 is DFQATT and CDR2 is SNEGSKA (reference sequence). The germline V and J ends were trimmed by 3 bases and 0 bases, with 14 bases remaining between them. The CDR3 loop is CSARDVRRDQETQYF. CDR3 nucleotides: TGCAGTGCTAGGGACGTAAGGAGGGACCAAGAGACCCAGTACTTC.

The rearrangement links TRBV7-2 to TRBJ1-1; tentative D call: TRBD1 (6 bases). Germline-derived CDR1 and CDR2 are SGHTA and FQGNSA. The V end was cut by 5 bases, the J end by 7 bases, with 20 bases between. The CDR3 sequence is 15 residues long. The CDR3 DNA follows: TGTGCCAGCAGCGCACTGGCCGGGGGCCTGAGTGAAGCTTTCTTT. This sequence encodes CASSALAGGLSEAFF.

This clonotype was counted many times. This chain links TRBV3-1 with TRBJ1-1; D possibly corresponds to TRBD1 (5 bases). With 1 base removed from V and 0 bases from J, the gap between germline ends came to 15 bases. The CDR3 consists of 17 residues. Germline V gene data show CDR1 as LGHDT and CDR2 as YNNKEL (reference sequence). The CDR3, as DNA: TGTGCCAGCAGCCAAGTTAGGTCAGGGTCGTTGAACACTGAAGCTTTCTTT. It specifies CASSQVRSGSLNTEAFF.

This clonotype has a handful of counts. The rearrangement links TRBV12-3 or TRBV12-4 to TRBJ1-2; D not resolved. Trimming took 3 bases from V and 2 from J, leaving 7 bases between them. The CDR3 has 13 amino acids. DNA of the CDR3: TGTGCCAGCAGTTTCTTAGGGAACTATGGCTACACCTTC. Amino acids: CASSFLGNYGYTF.

The chain is built from TRBV10-3 and TRBJ1-5, with TRBD1 as a possible D gene (5 bases). V dropped 6 bases and J dropped 7 bases, with 19 bases sitting between them. There are 15 residues in the CDR3. The germline CDR1 and CDR2 sequences are ENHRY and SYGVKD. CDR3 loop: CAISEQDTAQQPQHF. The CDR3 DNA reads as TGTGCCATCAGCGAACAGGATACAGCACAACAGCCCCAGCATTTT.

This clonotype was seen ten or more times. This chain connects TRBV19 to TRBJ1-1; D possibly corresponds to TRBD1 (5 bases). The V gene lost 5 bases and the J gene lost 8 bases, with 15 bases spanning the gap. Germline loops: CDR1 LNHDA, CDR2 SQIVND (reference sequence). This CDR3 region has 13 residues. The CDR3 protein is CASSSQAPGEAFF. The CDR3 region has the DNA TGTGCCAGTAGTTCACAGGCCCCGGGAGAAGCTTTCTTT.